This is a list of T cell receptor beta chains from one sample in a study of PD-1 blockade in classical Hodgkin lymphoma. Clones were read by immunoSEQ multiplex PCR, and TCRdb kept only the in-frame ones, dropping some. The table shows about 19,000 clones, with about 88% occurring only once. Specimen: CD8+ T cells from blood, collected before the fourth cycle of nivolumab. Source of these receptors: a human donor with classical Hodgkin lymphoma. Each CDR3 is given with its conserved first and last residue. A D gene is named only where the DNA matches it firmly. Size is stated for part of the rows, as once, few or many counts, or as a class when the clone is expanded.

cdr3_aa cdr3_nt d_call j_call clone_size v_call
CASSLAHGGVDQETQYF TGTGCCAGCAGCTTAGCGCACGGGGGGGTCGACCAAGAGACCCAGTACTTC TRBD2 TRBJ2-5 - TRBV7-9
CASSYTFGETQYF TGTGCCAGCAGTTACACCTTTGGGGAGACCCAGTACTTC - TRBJ2-5 - TRBV6-6
CASSLSGTLNTEAFF TGTGCCAGCAGTTTATCCGGGACATTGAACACTGAAGCTTTCTTT - TRBJ1-1 - TRBV27
CASSDSADTQYF TGCGCCAGCAGCGACAGCGCAGATACGCAGTATTTT - TRBJ2-3 - TRBV5-1
CASSSAGYDKPQHF TGTGCCAGCAGCTCAGCAGGGTATGATAAGCCCCAGCATTTT - TRBJ1-5 once TRBV7-9
CATRREGRSPLHF TGTGCCACCCGCCGTGAGGGTCGATCACCCCTCCACTTT - TRBJ1-6 - TRBV25-1
CASSLVRGVTDTQYF TGTGCCAGCAGTTTGGTTCGGGGTGTCACAGATACGCAGTATTTT - TRBJ2-3 - TRBV27
CASSLGFEGRPPYNEQFF TGTGCCAGCAGCCTTGGGTTCGAGGGGAGGCCCCCCTACAATGAGCAGTTCTTC - TRBJ2-1 few TRBV28
CASSLGVAEAFF TGTGCCAGCAGCTTGGGAGTAGCTGAAGCTTTCTTT - TRBJ1-1 once TRBV5-6
CASTPTGGNTIYF TGTGCCAGCACCCCAACGGGTGGAAACACCATATATTTT - TRBJ1-3 - TRBV6-5
CATREKGGTEAFF TGTGCCACCAGAGAAAAGGGCGGCACTGAAGCTTTCTTT - TRBJ1-1 - TRBV15
CASSGLAGGTYNEQFF TGTGCCAGCAGCGGTCTAGCGGGAGGTACCTACAATGAGCAGTTCTTC TRBD2 TRBJ2-1 - TRBV9
CASRRGLTQNTEAFF TGCGCCAGCAGAAGGGGACTCACGCAGAACACTGAAGCTTTCTTT - TRBJ1-1 - TRBV5-1
CASSPGGHTEAFF TGTGCCAGCAGCCCAGGGGGCCACACTGAAGCTTTCTTT TRBD1 TRBJ1-1 few TRBV7-9
CASSRNRDRNSPLHF TGTGCCAGCAGCCGCAACCGGGACAGAAATTCACCCCTCCACTTT TRBD1 TRBJ1-6 - TRBV11-2
CASSLDPRYTSLSDTGELFF TGTGCCAGCAGCTTAGACCCGCGGTATACTAGTCTGTCGGACACCGGGGAGCTGTTTTTT - TRBJ2-2 - TRBV11-2
CASSTRTSGSYEQYF TGTGCCAGCAGTACACGGACTAGCGGGAGCTACGAGCAGTACTTC TRBD2 TRBJ2-7 once TRBV28
CASSLVVQVSTGANVLTF TGTGCCAGCAGCTTGGTTGTTCAGGTGTCTACTGGGGCCAACGTCCTGACTTTC - TRBJ2-6 once TRBV5-6
CASSQGQYNEQFF TGCGCCAGCAGCCAAGGCCAATACAATGAGCAGTTCTTC - TRBJ2-1 - TRBV4-1
CASSKVHSGANVLTF TGTGCCAGTAGTAAGGTACACTCTGGGGCCAACGTCCTGACTTTC - TRBJ2-6 - TRBV19
CASSLDLCCLREPYNEQFF TGCGCCAGCAGCTTGGATCTATGTTGTCTTAGAGAACCCTACAATGAGCAGTTCTTC - TRBJ2-1 - TRBV5-1
CASSSPGQVAYEQYF TGTGCCAGCAGCTCGCCGGGACAGGTCGCCTACGAGCAGTACTTC TRBD1 TRBJ2-7 - TRBV7-9
CASSLSYEQYF TGTGCCAGCAGCCTCAGCTACGAGCAGTACTTC - TRBJ2-7 - TRBV7-9
CASSLPSGQLNTEAFF TGTGCCAGCAGCCTTCCCTCTGGACAGTTGAACACTGAAGCTTTCTTT - TRBJ1-1 - TRBV28
CASSARTSRLSYYEQYF TGTGCCAGCAGCGCCCGGACTAGCCGCTTATCATACTACGAGCAGTACTTC TRBD2 TRBJ2-7 once TRBV11-2
CASRPGQGPIGIQYF TGTGCCAGCAGACCGGGACAGGGTCCCATAGGCATTCAGTACTTC TRBD1 TRBJ2-4 - TRBV7-8
CASSLLGLYNEQFF TGTGCCAGCAGTTTATTGGGCCTCTACAATGAGCAGTTCTTC - TRBJ2-1 - TRBV28
CSVEVGQFYEQYF TGCAGCGTTGAAGTGGGACAGTTCTACGAGCAGTACTTC TRBD1 TRBJ2-7 - TRBV29-1
CASSVEGGAGELFF TGTGCCAGCAGCGTAGAGGGAGGTGCCGGGGAGCTGTTTTTT - TRBJ2-2 once TRBV9
CASREGAYSNQPQHF TGTGCCAGCAGGGAAGGGGCCTATAGCAATCAGCCCCAGCATTTT - TRBJ1-5 - TRBV6-4
CASSLTGTGGETQYF TGTGCCAGCAGCTTAACCGGGACAGGGGGAGAGACCCAGTACTTC TRBD1 TRBJ2-5 - TRBV7-3
CATSRGIGGAYEQYF TGTGCCACCAGCAGGGGGATTGGTGGGGCCTACGAGCAGTACTTC - TRBJ2-7 once TRBV15
CASSRDRPNTEAFF TGCGCCAGCAGCAGAGACAGACCGAACACTGAAGCTTTCTTT - TRBJ1-1 once TRBV5-1
CASRASGIRGTDTQYF TGTGCCAGCAGGGCTAGCGGGATAAGAGGCACAGATACGCAGTATTTT TRBD2 TRBJ2-3 - TRBV7-9
CASSLGLAASGANVLTF TGTGCCAGCAGCTTAGGGTTAGCAGCCTCTGGGGCCAACGTCCTGACTTTC - TRBJ2-6 - TRBV7-9
CASSLGGNYGYTF TGTGCCAGCAGTTTAGGGGGTAACTATGGCTACACCTTC - TRBJ1-2 few TRBV27
CAWSVGRGQETQYF TGTGCCTGGAGTGTAGGTCGGGGCCAAGAGACCCAGTACTTC - TRBJ2-5 - TRBV30
CASSLSGAWELFF TGTGCCAGCAGTTTATCAGGGGCATGGGAGCTGTTTTTT - TRBJ2-2 few TRBV27
CASKREGQGEQYF TGTGCCAGCAAGAGGGAGGGCCAGGGCGAGCAGTACTTC TRBD2 TRBJ2-7 - TRBV5-6
CASSFVRDSVYEQYF TGTGCCAGCAGCTTTGTCCGGGACAGTGTCTACGAGCAGTACTTC TRBD1 TRBJ2-7 - TRBV7-9
CASSQDRLPFYGYTF TGCGCCAGCAGCCAAGATCGACTCCCATTCTATGGCTACACCTTC - TRBJ1-2 - TRBV4-1
CASSPQTSGSGPPDTQYF TGTGCCAGCAGCCCCCAGACTAGCGGGAGCGGGCCGCCAGATACGCAGTATTTT TRBD2 TRBJ2-3 - TRBV13
CASSPGSSYEQYF TGTGCCAGCAGCCCCGGCAGCTCCTACGAGCAGTACTTC - TRBJ2-7 - TRBV11-3
CASSLAGRGTDTQYF TGTGCCAGCAGTTTAGCGGGGAGAGGGACAGATACGCAGTATTTT - TRBJ2-3 once TRBV27
CASSPSGTGETQYF TGTGCCAGCTCACCAAGCGGGACGGGGGAGACCCAGTACTTC TRBD2 TRBJ2-5 - TRBV18
CASSPGLAGAREQYF TGTGCCAGCAGTCCTGGACTAGCGGGAGCGAGGGAGCAGTACTTC TRBD2 TRBJ2-7 - TRBV27
CASSRPSDTQYF TGTGCCAGCAGCCGACCCTCAGATACGCAGTATTTT - TRBJ2-3 - TRBV7-9
CASSSDGPSYF TGTGCCAGCAGTTCAGACGGGCCCTCGTACTTC - TRBJ2-7 few TRBV6-5
CASSLDRGGIYNEQFF TGTGCCAGCAGCTTAGATCGCGGCGGGATTTACAATGAGCAGTTCTTC - TRBJ2-1 - TRBV11-3
CASSSAGEFTYEQYF TGTGCCAGCAGCTCTGCTGGGGAGTTTACCTACGAGCAGTACTTC - TRBJ2-7 - TRBV7-9
CASSPGYEQYF TGTGCCAGCAGCCCAGGCTACGAGCAGTACTTC - TRBJ2-7 - TRBV14
CASSHPVRIYEQYF TGTGCCAGCAGCCACCCGGTACGGATCTACGAGCAGTACTTC - TRBJ2-7 - TRBV5-4
CSTATGTYEQYF TGCAGCACCGCCACAGGGACCTACGAGCAGTACTTC - TRBJ2-7 - TRBV29-1
CASSPPGDYEQYF TGTGCCAGCAGTCCGCCCGGGGACTACGAGCAGTACTTC - TRBJ2-7 - TRBV28
CAWSWGQHTDTQYF TGTGCCTGGAGTTGGGGACAGCACACAGATACGCAGTATTTT TRBD1 TRBJ2-3 - TRBV30
CASRPRRVHNSNQPQHF TGTGCCAGCAGGCCTCGCAGGGTTCACAATAGCAATCAGCCCCAGCATTTT - TRBJ1-5 - TRBV27
CASILSYEQYF TGTGCCAGCATCCTCTCCTACGAGCAGTACTTC - TRBJ2-7 - TRBV27
CASSFSDTQYF TGTGCCAGCAGCTTTTCCGATACGCAGTATTTT - TRBJ2-3 - TRBV7-9